This T cell receptor beta chain appears in the sequencing data of a study of cytomegalovirus exposure and HLA in healthy donors. Study-wide findings and caveats: A missense DCLRE1C variant was associated with V- and J-gene trimming of TCR beta chains in a later analysis, and an independent cohort replicated the association. CMV serostatus was the only immune exposure information that was available.

This CDR3 is 12 amino acids long. Germline V gene data show CDR1 as LGHNA and CDR2 as YNFKEQ. Trimming pared 2 bases from V and 15 bases from J, leaving 14 bases between. This clone appeared a few times. What it binds is not known. The PCR ran on 60 Vbeta and 13 Jbeta primers. Original processing notes: Unique TCR beta chains totaled some 80 million in a later count, with roughly 11 million of them shared. Sequencing used immunoSEQ multiplex PCR; TCRdb keeps in-frame clones, though not all of them. D and trimming were read from the DNA, whereas the V and J calls and clone size are those reported in that table. The repertoire includes 90,000 to 100,000 clones, about 74% of them detected once, and about 2% sits in the top ten. At collection, donors were nominally healthy, but unrecorded immune exposures were probable.

The TCR sequence derives from a male donor in good health and CMV-seronegative. The chain joins TRBV4-2 to TRBJ2-4, with a weak D call TRBD1 (5 bases). The specimen was PBMCs. CDR3: CASSQNRGTWYF. The CDR3 DNA reads TGTGCCAGCAGCCAAAATAGGGGTACATGGTACTTC.